Detailed here is one T cell receptor beta chain. This sample was included in a study of cytomegalovirus exposure and HLA in healthy donors. At the level of the study: Early on, a data release was issued that held 80 million to 90 million unique TCRs from HLA-typed donors.

PCR involved 60 Vbeta and 13 Jbeta primers. Here immunoSEQ multiplex PCR was the method, and the copy in TCRdb shows in-frame clones only, minus some. The data show 95,000 to 150,000 clones, with about three quarters seen just once and roughly 0.99% held by the top ten. Germline V gives CDR1 SGHVS, CDR2 FNYEAQ. Trimming took 2 bases from V and 5 from J, leaving 10 bases between them. This CDR3 comprises 14 residues. Sequencing used PBMCs. This chain links TRBV7-6 with TRBJ1-5; D remains ambiguous. This clonotype was sampled from a woman younger than 45 in good health and CMV-seronegative. The CDR3 nucleotides read TGTGCCAGCAGCTTATTACCGTCGGATCAGCCCCAGCATTTT. It yields the protein CASSLLPSDQPQHF.